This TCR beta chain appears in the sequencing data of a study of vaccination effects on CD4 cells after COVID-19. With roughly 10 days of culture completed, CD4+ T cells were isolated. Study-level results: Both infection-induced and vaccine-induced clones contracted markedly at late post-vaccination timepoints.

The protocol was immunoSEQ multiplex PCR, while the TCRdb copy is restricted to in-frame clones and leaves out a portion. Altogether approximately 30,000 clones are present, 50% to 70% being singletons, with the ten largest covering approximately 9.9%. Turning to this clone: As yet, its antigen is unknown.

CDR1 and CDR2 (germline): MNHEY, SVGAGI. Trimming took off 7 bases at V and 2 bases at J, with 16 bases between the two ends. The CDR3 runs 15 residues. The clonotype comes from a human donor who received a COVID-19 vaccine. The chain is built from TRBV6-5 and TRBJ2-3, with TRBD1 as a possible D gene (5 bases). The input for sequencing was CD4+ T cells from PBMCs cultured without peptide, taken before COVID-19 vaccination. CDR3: CASIQYGRVTDTQYF. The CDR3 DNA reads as TGTGCCAGCATCCAATACGGCAGGGTCACAGATACGCAGTATTTT.